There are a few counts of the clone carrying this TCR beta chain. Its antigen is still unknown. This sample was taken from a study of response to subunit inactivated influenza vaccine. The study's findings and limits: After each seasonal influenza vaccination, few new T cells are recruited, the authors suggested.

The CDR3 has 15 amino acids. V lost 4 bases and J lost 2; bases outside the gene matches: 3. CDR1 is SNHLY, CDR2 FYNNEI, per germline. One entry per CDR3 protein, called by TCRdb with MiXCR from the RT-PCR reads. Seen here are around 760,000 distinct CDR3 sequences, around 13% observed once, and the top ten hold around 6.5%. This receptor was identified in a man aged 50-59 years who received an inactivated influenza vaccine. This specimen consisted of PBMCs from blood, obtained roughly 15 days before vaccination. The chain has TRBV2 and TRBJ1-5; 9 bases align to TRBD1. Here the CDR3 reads CASSVQGAGNQPQHF. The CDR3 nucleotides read TGTGCCAGCAGTGTACAGGGGGCGGGCAATCAGCCCCAGCATTTT.